Following are 21 T cell receptor beta chains from one sample sequenced in a study of blood T cells in healthy people across ages. The use of a sample-barcoded 5' primer and a J-beta primer mix characterized a second PCR of roughly 6 to 12 cycles. TCRdb analysed the 5' RACE reads with MiXCR anew, one entry per CDR3 protein. The sample holds about 780,000 distinct CDR3 sequences; less than 80% are singletons and the top ten take around 30%. Input material: blood. These receptors all stem from a man aged 25-40 years in good health.

The V gene is TRBV12-3 or TRBV12-4, the J gene TRBJ2-1, with D hard to call. TRBJ2-7 explains the end of the DNA better; the J call may be wrong. There are 13 residues in the CDR3. The CDR3 reads CASSPSNYNEQYF. The DNA of the CDR3 is TGTGCCAGCAGTCCCTCTAACTACAATGAGCAGTACTTC.

CDR3 in DNA: TGTGCCAGCAGGCCTTTCGGGGGAGGGAACTATGGCTACACCTTC. Amino acid sequence: CASRPFGGGNYGYTF. J is TRBJ1-2 and V is TRBV12-3 or TRBV12-4; maybe TRBD1 (5 bases). The CDR3 length is 15 residues. Trimming cost V 6 bases and J 2 bases, with 16 bases left between them.

The rearrangement uses TRBV24-1 and TRBJ2-1, with D possibly matching TRBD1 (6 bases). Germline V gene sequence: CDR1 KGHDR, CDR2 SFDVKD. Trimming shortened V by 7 bases and J by 10 bases, and 25 bases separated the two germline ends. The length of the CDR3 is 16 residues. The CDR3 region has the DNA TGTGCCACCAGCCTACCGACAGGAAGGGTGGCAGGGGAGCAGTTCTTC. This sequence encodes CATSLPTGRVAGEQFF.

The chain couples TRBV12-3 or TRBV12-4 to TRBJ1-3; no definite D call. The V end was cut by 6 bases, the J end by 8 bases, with 8 bases between. The CDR3 has 11 residues. CDR3 DNA sequence: TGTGCCAGCAGGATGTACCACACCATATATTTT. Translated: CASRMYHTIYF.

The chain combines TRBV27 with TRBJ2-5; 9 bases are a match to TRBD2. The CDR3 is made up of 15 amino acids. CDR1 is MNHEY, CDR2 SMNVEV, per germline (reference sequence). V lost 6 bases, J lost 0 bases, and 5 bases stayed unmatched. The CDR3 protein is CASRLSGGNQETQYF. CDR3 DNA: TGTGCCAGCAGACTCAGCGGGGGGAACCAAGAGACCCAGTACTTC.

The chain recombines TRBV29-1 with TRBJ2-1; TRBD1 aligns across 8 bases. J lost 9 bases, V lost 8 bases, and 6 bases had no gene match. CDR1 SQVTM and CDR2 ANQGSEA come from the germline V gene. The length of the CDR3 is 11 residues. CDR3 sequence: CSSRGRGEQFF. CDR3 sequence (DNA): TGCAGCTCCAGGGGGCGAGGTGAGCAGTTCTTC.

The rearrangement joins TRBV10-3 to TRBJ1-6; D uncertain. Trimming removed 3 bases from V and 7 bases from J, with 7 bases in between. The CDR3 is 13 amino acids. Germline V gene data show CDR1 as ENHRY and CDR2 as SYGVKD. The CDR3 region is CAISENRNSPLHF. For the CDR3, the DNA is TGTGCCATCAGTGAAAATCGGAATTCACCCCTCCACTTT.

There are many counts of this clonotype. This rearrangement joins TRBV4-3 to TRBJ2-6; D is uncertain. This CDR3 is built from 16 residues. Germline V gene lookup returns CDR1 LGHNA and CDR2 YSLEER. The V and J ends lost 4 bases and 2 bases respectively, with 12 bases between them. CDR3 sequence (DNA): TGCGCCAGCAGCCTAAGTCAGCAAACTGGGGCCAACGTCCTGACTTTC. This gives the protein CASSLSQQTGANVLTF.

This chain connects TRBV20-1 to TRBJ1-1, with TRBD1 matching 11 bases. CDR1 and CDR2 (germline): DFQATT, SNEGSKA (reference sequence). The CDR3 spans 17 residues. V shed 5 bases and J 0 bases; nucleotides not matched to a gene: 11. This CDR3 reads CSAQSPGTGGMNTEAFF. The CDR3 DNA is TGCAGTGCTCAAAGTCCCGGGACAGGGGGAATGAACACTGAAGCTTTCTTT.

The chain joins TRBV28 to TRBJ2-7, with 10 bases aligning to TRBD1. The CDR3 runs 15 residues. J lost 7 bases, V lost 5 bases, and 11 bases had no gene match. Germline values: CDR1 MDHEN, CDR2 SYDVKM. CDR3 bases: TGTGCCAGCAGTACTTCCGGGACAGGGGCTCGAGAGCAGTACTTC. Translated, it gives CASSTSGTGAREQYF.

This clonotype was recorded only once. This sequence joins TRBV7-2 and TRBJ2-5; TRBD1 might be the D (5 bases). TRBJ2-7 matches the DNA end more closely, so the J call is doubtful. This CDR3 region has 12 residues. CDR1 and CDR2 from the germline V gene are SGHTA and FQGNSA. CDR3 sequence: CASSQGWYEQYF. The CDR3 bases are TGTGCCAGCAGCCAGGGATGGTACGAGCAGTACTTC.

The chain recombines TRBV30 with TRBJ1-4, with a possible D match to TRBD1 (5 bases). Trimming shortened V by 8 bases and J by 5 bases, and 12 bases separated the two germline ends. CDR1 and CDR2 (germline): GTSNPN, SVGIG (reference sequence). CDR3 length equals 12 residues. CDR3 protein: CAGGTWNEKLFF. In nucleotides, the CDR3 is TGTGCCGGCGGGACGTGGAATGAAAAACTGTTTTTT.

This clonotype turned up a few times. The chain carries TRBV7-2 and TRBJ1-4, with D possibly being TRBD1 (5 bases). V was shortened by 2 bases and J by 5 bases, with 18 bases between the two germline ends. This CDR3 spans 17 amino acids. Germline V CDR1 and CDR2: SGHTA, FQGNSA. Here the CDR3 reads CASSLIGGGLLNEKLFF. The CDR3 nucleotides read TGTGCCAGCAGCTTAATCGGCGGGGGACTGTTAAATGAAAAACTGTTTTTT.

This clonotype has only a few counts. The chain links TRBV4-3 to TRBJ2-2; possibly TRBD2 for D (5 bases). CDR1 LGHNA and CDR2 YSLEER come from the germline V gene. V was cut by 0 bases and J by 5 bases, with 10 bases left in between. The CDR3 is 15 residues long. CDR3 region: CASSQEGGGTGELFF. The CDR3 DNA reads TGCGCCAGCAGCCAAGAAGGAGGAGGAACCGGGGAGCTGTTTTTT.

This clonotype occurred a few times. The chain employs TRBV12-3 or TRBV12-4 and TRBJ2-4, with D unclear. The better agreement between TRBJ2-7 and the DNA end casts doubt on the J call. The CDR3 runs 11 residues. The CDR3 is CASSLYNEQYF. As DNA, the CDR3 is TGTGCCAGCAGTTTGTATAACGAGCAGTACTTC.

V usage is TRBV24-1 and J usage is TRBJ2-2; the D gene is possibly TRBD1 (5 bases). Trimming took 0 bases from V and 6 from J, leaving 7 bases between them. The germline V gene has CDR1 KGHDR and CDR2 SFDVKD. The CDR3 sequence is 14 residues long. The CDR3 DNA follows: TGTGCCACCAGTGATTTGCAGACAGCCGGGGAGCTGTTTTTT. This sequence encodes CATSDLQTAGELFF.

The J gene is TRBJ2-3, the V gene TRBV29-1; TRBD1 aligns across 7 bases. There are 14 residues in the CDR3. The germline CDR1 and CDR2 sequences are SQVTM and ANQGSEA. The ends lost 5 bases at V and 2 bases at J; junction bases unmatched: 7. This CDR3 reads CSVRPGQNTDTQYF. CDR3 sequence (DNA): TGCAGCGTTCGACCGGGACAGAACACAGATACGCAGTATTTT.

This chain joins TRBV4-3 and TRBJ1-6, with TRBD1 matching 8 bases. Germline loops: CDR1 LGHNA, CDR2 YSLEER. The ends lost 3 bases at V and 6 bases at J; junction bases unmatched: 4. The CDR3 has 15 residues. This CDR3 reads CASSHDTGGNSPLHF. In nucleotides, the CDR3 is TGCGCCAGCAGCCATGATACAGGGGGTAATTCACCCCTCCACTTT.

The sample holds a few counts of this clonotype. The V gene is TRBV4-3, the J gene TRBJ2-1, with 9 bases aligning to TRBD2. This CDR3 contains 16 residues. V shed 1 base, J shed 1 base, and the junction held 2 bases outside the gene matches. Germline CDR1 LGHNA, CDR2 YSLEER. The CDR3 DNA reads as TGCGCCAGCAGCCAAGGGCGGGGGGGGTCCTACAATGAGCAGTTCTTC. This codes for CASSQGRGGSYNEQFF.

This chain uses TRBV6-5 with TRBJ2-7; tentative D call: TRBD2 (5 bases). This CDR3 spans 16 amino acids. CDR1 is MNHEY, CDR2 SVGAGI, per germline. V was shortened by 5 bases and J by 3 bases, with 20 bases between the two germline ends. The CDR3 DNA is TGTGCCAGCAGTCGGAACGTTGGGAGCCTGCACTACGAGCAGTACTTC. Protein product: CASSRNVGSLHYEQYF.

The chain joins TRBV7-9 to TRBJ2-3; 8 bases are shared with TRBD1. The ends lost 5 bases at V and 0 bases at J; junction bases unmatched: 7. The CDR3 sequence is 16 residues long. Germline V gene data show CDR1 as SEHNR and CDR2 as FQNEAQ (reference sequence). CDR3 DNA sequence: TGTGCCAGCAGCCCATGGACAGGGACTAGCACAGATACGCAGTATTTT. Protein sequence: CASSPWTGTSTDTQYF.